Each of the 12 T cell receptor beta chains below was sequenced from the same sample in a study of T cell changes during pregnancy in multiple sclerosis. Using immunoSEQ multiplex PCR, the repertoire was profiled, and TCRdb retains in-frame clones only, with some absent. The table includes around 50,000 clones, about 92% detected once. Sequences were derived from CD8+ T cells from peripheral blood mononuclear cells, sampled in the second trimester of pregnancy. All receptors derive from a female donor with multiple sclerosis, enrolled in a pregnancy study.

The chain joins TRBV28 to TRBJ2-7; TRBD2 is a possible D gene (6 bases). Trimming stripped 6 bases from V and 3 bases from J, with 15 bases between. The germline V gene has CDR1 MDHEN and CDR2 SYDVKM. The CDR3 spans 14 residues. CDR3 nucleotide sequence: TGTGCCAGCAGCGAAAGGGACTTAATCTACGAGCAGTACTTC. Translated: CASSERDLIYEQYF.

The chain recombines TRBV2 with TRBJ2-7, with 13 bases aligning to TRBD2. The CDR3 is 15 residues long. After removal of 7 bases from V and 6 bases from J, the junction contained 9 bases not matched to a gene. The germline CDR1 and CDR2 sequences are SNHLY and FYNNEI. The CDR3 spells CASTGLAGVVGEQYF. Written as DNA, the CDR3 is TGTGCCAGCACTGGACTAGCGGGAGTCGTAGGCGAGCAGTACTTC.

This chain connects TRBV7-9 to TRBJ1-4; D is ambiguous. V gave up 1 base and J gave up 5 bases, with 14 bases separating them. Germline V gene data show CDR1 as SEHNR and CDR2 as FQNEAQ (reference sequence). The CDR3 covers 16 residues. The chain's CDR3 is CASSLVGAGANEKLFF. The CDR3 DNA reads TGTGCCAGCAGCTTAGTGGGCGCAGGCGCCAATGAAAAACTGTTTTTT.

This clone is judged medium-sized. The gene calls are TRBV7-9 and TRBJ2-1; D not certain. The CDR3 totals 12 residues. Germline V CDR1 and CDR2: SEHNR, FQNEAQ (reference sequence). V was cut by 4 bases and J by 7 bases, with 8 bases left in between. DNA of the CDR3: TGTGCCAGCAGCTGGGCACAAAATGAGCAGTTCTTC. This translates into CASSWAQNEQFF.

The chain is built from TRBV4-1 and TRBJ2-7; 10 nucleotides agree with TRBD1. The CDR3 extends over 16 amino acids. J lost 6 bases, V lost 4 bases, and 12 bases had no gene match. CDR1 and CDR2 from the germline V gene are MGHRA and YSYEKL. The CDR3 coding sequence is TGCGCCAGCAGCCTAGGTAGGGACAGGGGATCGGGCGAGCAGTACTTC. It codes for CASSLGRDRGSGEQYF.

The chain carries TRBV27 and TRBJ2-6; D gene ambiguous. V gave up 2 bases and J gave up 2 bases, with 7 bases separating them. This CDR3 has 15 residues. The germline V gene has CDR1 MNHEY and CDR2 SMNVEV (reference sequence). CDR3 DNA: TGTGCCAGCAGTTTAATCCCAACTGGGGCCAACGTCCTGACTTTC. Its protein product is CASSLIPTGANVLTF.

This chain joins TRBV2 and TRBJ2-7, with TRBD2 matching 9 bases. After removal of 3 bases from V and 4 bases from J, the junction contained 4 bases not matched to a gene. The germline V gene encodes CDR1 SNHLY and CDR2 FYNNEI. This CDR3 region has 14 residues. The CDR3 bases are TGTGCCAGCAGTGAGCGGGGGGGCCTTTACGAGCAGTACTTC. Translated: CASSERGGLYEQYF.

The V gene is TRBV4-1, the J gene TRBJ1-3, with TRBD1 matching 7 bases. The CDR3 sequence is 18 residues long. The germline gives CDR1 MGHRA, CDR2 YSYEKL. V lost 6 bases, J lost 0 bases, and 14 bases stayed unmatched. The CDR3 bases are TGCGCCAGCAGTCCTACACAGGGGACTTTCGTCTCTGGAAACACCATATATTTT. Translation gives CASSPTQGTFVSGNTIYF.

This clone was counted a few times. Written as DNA, the CDR3 is TGCGCCAGCAGCCAAGAAACGCGGGCTTTCTACGAGCAGTACTTC. Translating it yields CASSQETRAFYEQYF. This chain uses TRBV4-1 with TRBJ2-7, with TRBD2 as a possible D gene (5 bases). V lost 0 bases, J lost 3 bases, and 12 bases lay in between. CDR1 is MGHRA, CDR2 YSYEKL, per germline. CDR3 length: 15 amino acids.

The V call is TRBV27, the J call TRBJ1-1, with unresolved D. This CDR3 has 12 amino acids. Germline CDR1 and CDR2: MNHEY and SMNVEV (reference sequence). Between the trimmed V and J ends, which lost 5 bases and 6 bases, there was a span of 10 bases. The chain's CDR3 is CASSKIGAEAFF. In DNA form, the CDR3 reads TGTGCCAGCAGTAAAATTGGAGCTGAAGCTTTCTTT.

This rearrangement joins TRBV28 to TRBJ2-1; possibly TRBD1 for D (6 bases). Trimming left V 6 bases short and J 0 bases short, with 15 bases between. This CDR3 region has 16 residues. Germline V CDR1 and CDR2: MDHEN, SYDVKM. CDR3 in amino acids: CASSQRDKSSYNEQFF. Here the CDR3 DNA reads TGTGCCAGCAGCCAAAGGGACAAAAGCTCCTACAATGAGCAGTTCTTC.

This clone is a singleton in its sample. The chain recombines TRBV4-1 with TRBJ1-5; 7 positions match TRBD1. V lost 4 bases, J lost 0 bases, and 12 bases stayed unmatched. In germline, CDR1 is MGHRA, CDR2 YSYEKL. CDR3 length: 18 amino acids. This chain's CDR3 is CASSLTERQGYSNQPQHF. CDR3 sequence (DNA): TGCGCCAGCAGCCTAACCGAACGACAGGGCTATAGCAATCAGCCCCAGCATTTT.